The clone carrying this TCR beta chain was detected ten times or more. TCRdb fed the 5' RACE reads into MiXCR, producing one record per CDR3 protein. The sample carries more than 75,000 distinct CDR3 sequences, about 4% recorded once. These data originate in a study of neurological immune-mediated disorders. Sample time point: longitudinal time-point 3. Germline V CDR1 and CDR2: DFQATT, SNEGSKA (reference sequence). V dropped 6 bases and J dropped 0 bases, with 12 bases sitting between them. The CDR3 runs to 14 residues. This TCR was recovered from a woman aged 55-75 years with multiple sclerosis. The chain joins TRBV20-1 to TRBJ2-4; D not resolved. Sequencing was performed on PBMCs. CDR3 DNA: TGCAGTGCCAGCTCCCAATTAGCCAAAAACATTCAGTACTTC. This codes for CSASSQLAKNIQYF.